The clone carrying this T cell receptor (beta chain) has a handful of counts. TCRdb used MiXCR to reprocess the 5' RACE reads, holding one entry per CDR3 protein. The data show 4,500 to 5,500 distinct CDR3 sequences, roughly a third seen once. Germline-derived CDR1 and CDR2 are LNHDA and SQIVND (reference sequence). Deletions cut 3 bases from V and 3 bases from J, with 14 bases between. The CDR3 is 15 amino acids. The receptor comes from a female donor with breast cancer. V usage is TRBV19 and J usage is TRBJ1-1, with D perhaps TRBD1 (5 bases). The sample comprised memory CD4+ T cells sorted from blood. Documented subset: memory CD4+ T cells, CD4+CD45RO+CD25-. The DNA of the CDR3 is TGTGCCAGTAGTATCGGGACGAGGGGTTACACTGAAGCTTTCTTT. Residues: CASSIGTRGYTEAFF.